The T cell receptor (beta chain) under discussion was sequenced for a study of cytomegalovirus exposure and HLA in healthy donors. The assay was immunoSEQ multiplex PCR, and TCRdb's table has in-frame clones only and misses some. The profile shows approximately 210,000 clones, around 88% of them singletons. This CDR3 is 13 amino acids long. Germline loops: CDR1 SGHRS, CDR2 YFSETQ. Trimming took 1 base from V and 8 from J, leaving 10 bases between them. The J gene is TRBJ1-3, the V gene TRBV5-1; no definite D call. The sequencing sample was made of PBMCs. This TCR came from a woman aged 18-29 years in good health and CMV-seronegative. CDR3 amino acids: CASSLSNGDTIYF. The CDR3 DNA is TGCGCCAGCAGCTTGTCGAACGGGGACACCATATATTTT. The full variable domain, rest sourced from reference TRBV5-1 and TRBJ1-3, is KAGVTQTPRYLIKTRGQQVTLSCSPISGHRSVSWYQQTPGQGLQFLFEYFSETQRNKGNFPGRFSGRQFSNSRSEMNVSTLELGDSALYLCASSLSNGDTIYFGEGSWLTVV.